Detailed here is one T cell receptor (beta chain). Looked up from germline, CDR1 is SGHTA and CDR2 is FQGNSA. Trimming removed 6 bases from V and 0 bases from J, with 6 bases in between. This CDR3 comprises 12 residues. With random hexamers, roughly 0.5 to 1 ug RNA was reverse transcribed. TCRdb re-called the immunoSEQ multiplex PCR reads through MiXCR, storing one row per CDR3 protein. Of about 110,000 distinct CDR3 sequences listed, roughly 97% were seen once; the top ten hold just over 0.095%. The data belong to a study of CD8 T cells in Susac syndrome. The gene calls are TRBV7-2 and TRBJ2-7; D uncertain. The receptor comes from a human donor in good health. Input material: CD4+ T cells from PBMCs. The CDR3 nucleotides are TGTGCCAGCAGTCTCTCCTCCTACGAGCAGTACTTC. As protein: CASSLSSYEQYF.